These T cell receptor beta chains were read from a single sample in a study of blood T cell repertoires in COVID-19. Generated by immunoSEQ multiplex PCR, the TCRdb table keeps only in-frame clones and is missing some. The profile shows 140,000 to 150,000 clones, around 80% of them singletons. Sequencing input: peripheral blood. These receptors all come from a man in his sixties or seventies who had recovered from COVID-19. Each CDR3 is given with its conserved first and last residue. Fields, in order: D gene, J gene, V gene, clone size, CDR3 DNA, CDR3 protein. A D gene is named only where the DNA matches it firmly. Rows may omit the clone size; those that give it use once, few, many or a size class.

TRBD1,TRBJ1-1,TRBV29-1,NA,TGCAGCGCCCTCGGGACAGTGGCAACTGAAGCTTTCTTT,CSALGTVATEAFF
TRBD2,TRBJ2-7,TRBV27,once,TGTGCCAGCAGTTTTCTCCTTAGCGGGAGTCAATACGAGCAGTACTTC,CASSFLLSGSQYEQYF
NA,TRBJ1-5,TRBV30,NA,TGTGCCTGGGACCAGGGGCACAACCAGCCCCAGCATTTT,CAWDQGHNQPQHF
TRBD1,TRBJ1-2,TRBV18,NA,TGTGCCAGCTCATTATACACAGGGGACTATGGCTACACCTTC,CASSLYTGDYGYTF
TRBD2,TRBJ2-7,TRBV30,many,TGTGCCTGGAGTCATGGGGAGGGCCCGGCGGGCGAGCAGTACTTC,CAWSHGEGPAGEQYF
NA,TRBJ1-1,TRBV24-1,NA,TGTGCCACAAGATGGGGGGAGGGCACTGAAGCTTTCTTT,CATRWGEGTEAFF
TRBD2,TRBJ2-7,TRBV4-2,NA,TGTGCCAGCAGCCAAGGATCTAGCGGGACGATCGAGCAGTACTTC,CASSQGSSGTIEQYF
TRBD2,TRBJ2-1,TRBV7-2,NA,TGTGCCAGCAACCCCTGGGCTAGCGGGAGCAATGAGCAGTTCTTC,CASNPWASGSNEQFF
NA,TRBJ2-7,TRBV19,NA,TGTGCCAGTAGTAATCGCTACGAGCAGTACTTC,CASSNRYEQYF
NA,TRBJ2-7,TRBV7-2,NA,TGTGCCAGCAGCCCACAGGGTCCCTACGAGCAGTACTTC,CASSPQGPYEQYF
NA,TRBJ2-7,TRBV30,NA,TGTGCCTGGACAGGATTAAGGGGATCATACGAGCAGTACTTC,CAWTGLRGSYEQYF
TRBD2,TRBJ2-3,TRBV18,NA,TGTGCCAGCTCACCACTGCGGGAGCGCGGAGCAGATACGCAGTATTTT,CASSPLRERGADTQYF
TRBD1,TRBJ1-2,TRBV5-4,NA,TGTGCCAGCAGCCAGGGACAGGGATACTATGGCTACACCTTC,CASSQGQGYYGYTF
NA,TRBJ2-5,TRBV10-1,NA,TGCGCCAGCAGTGAGTCGATTATTGGAGGACGAGAGACCCAGTACTTC,CASSESIIGGRETQYF
TRBD1,TRBJ2-7,TRBV5-1,NA,TGCGCCAGCAGCTCGGAAGGGGGCGCTTCCGGACGCTTCTACGAGCAGTACTTC,CASSSEGGASGRFYEQYF
NA,TRBJ2-3,TRBV29-1,NA,TGCAGCATTCCGGGCACAGATACGCAGTATTTT,CSIPGTDTQYF
NA,TRBJ2-5,TRBV5-1,NA,TGCGCCAGCAGCGGGTATGGTCGGGGGGAGACCCAGTACTTC,CASSGYGRGETQYF
NA,TRBJ2-7,TRBV7-9,NA,TGTGCCAGCAGCTTAACCTCAGGCACCCACGAGCAGTACTTC,CASSLTSGTHEQYF
NA,TRBJ1-6,TRBV9,few,TGTGCCAGCAGCGTAGAAATGAGCCCTAATTCACCCCTCCACTTT,CASSVEMSPNSPLHF
NA,TRBJ1-1,TRBV19,NA,TGTGCCAGTAGTATCCCAACAGAGATGAACACTGAAGCTTTCTTT,CASSIPTEMNTEAFF
NA,TRBJ2-5,TRBV19,NA,TGTGCCAGTAGTATGCCACAGCAAGAGACCCAGTACTTC,CASSMPQQETQYF
TRBD1,TRBJ1-6,TRBV28,NA,TGTGCCGGAAAAGGACAGGGGTTCTCACCCCTCCACTTT,CAGKGQGFSPLHF
NA,TRBJ1-1,TRBV10-3,NA,TGTGCCATCAGCAACACGAACACTGAAGCTTTCTTT,CAISNTNTEAFF
NA,TRBJ1-1,TRBV19,few,TGTGCCAGTAGTCCGAACGGGGGAGGGCACACTGAAGCTTTCTTT,CASSPNGGGHTEAFF
TRBD2,TRBJ2-7,TRBV19,NA,TGTGCCAGTAGTCTAGGGGAGGGACCGTACGAGCAGTACTTC,CASSLGEGPYEQYF
NA,TRBJ1-2,TRBV7-9,NA,TGTGCCAGCAGCCCAGGGGTTGGCTACACCTTC,CASSPGVGYTF
TRBD2,TRBJ2-7,TRBV27,NA,TGTGCCAGCAGTCCCGGGACTAGCGGGAAACTCGAGCAGTACTTC,CASSPGTSGKLEQYF
TRBD1,TRBJ2-7,TRBV6-5,NA,TGTGCCAGCAGCATGGGACAGACCTACGAGCAGTACTTC,CASSMGQTYEQYF
NA,TRBJ2-3,TRBV2,NA,TGTGCCAGAAGATCACCAGCAGATACGCAGTATTTT,CARRSPADTQYF
NA,TRBJ2-5,TRBV3-1/TRBV3-2,NA,TGTGCCAGCAGCCAAGAGCTACAGGGCAGGGAGACCCAGTACTTC,CASSQELQGRETQYF
NA,TRBJ2-1,TRBV2,NA,TGTGCCAGCAGTTTGTACAGGGATTCCTACAATGAGCAGTTCTTC,CASSLYRDSYNEQFF
TRBD2,TRBJ2-5,TRBV24-1,NA,TGTGCCACCAGTGACAGCACCCCGGGGGGCCAAGAGACCCAGTACTTC,CATSDSTPGGQETQYF
NA,TRBJ1-5,TRBV15,NA,TGTGCCACCAGCAGAGATTGGCACCAGCCCCAGCATTTT,CATSRDWHQPQHF
NA,TRBJ2-5,TRBV9,few,TGTGCCAGCAGCGCATCTAGCTTGGGGGAGACCCAGTACTTC,CASSASSLGETQYF
TRBD2,TRBJ2-5,TRBV18,NA,TGTGCCAGCTCACCGACTAGCGGGAGAGAGACCCAGTACTTC,CASSPTSGRETQYF
TRBD1,TRBJ2-1,TRBV7-9,NA,TGTGCCAGCAGCTCAACAGGGGTAACGAGCAATGAGCAGTTCTTC,CASSSTGVTSNEQFF
TRBD2,TRBJ2-5,TRBV2,NA,TGTGCCAGCGCCGGAGCGGGAGTCTGGGGAAGGGAGACCCAGTACTTC,CASAGAGVWGRETQYF
NA,TRBJ2-7,TRBV27,NA,TGTGCCAGCAGCCAAAGGGAGGCTTCCTACGAGCAGTACTTC,CASSQREASYEQYF
TRBD1,TRBJ2-7,TRBV6-5,NA,TGTGCCAGCAGTTACGAGGGACAGGGATACGAGCAGTACTTC,CASSYEGQGYEQYF
TRBD2,TRBJ2-7,TRBV28,once,TGTGCCAGCAGTTTTTCCCTAGCGGGTTTATCCTACGAGCAGTACTTC,CASSFSLAGLSYEQYF
TRBD2,TRBJ2-5,TRBV10-2,NA,TGCGCCAGCAGTGATGCCCGAGGTAGCGGGAGGGCGGAGACCCAGTACTTC,CASSDARGSGRAETQYF
NA,TRBJ2-1,TRBV10-3,NA,TGTGCCATCAGTGCGAGCGGCACCTACAATGAGCAGTTCTTC,CAISASGTYNEQFF
NA,TRBJ1-3,TRBV30,NA,TGTGCCTGGAATGCGGCAGTCGGAAACACCATATATTTT,CAWNAAVGNTIYF
NA,TRBJ2-7,TRBV7-9,NA,TGTGCCAGCAGCTACGTCCCCGCGGACTACGAGCAGTACTTC,CASSYVPADYEQYF
TRBD2,TRBJ2-2,TRBV24-1,NA,TGTGCCACCAGTGACCCAAGCGGGAGTAACACCGGGGAGCTGTTTTTT,CATSDPSGSNTGELFF
TRBD1,TRBJ1-1,TRBV12-5,NA,TGTGCTAGTGGCCCGGACAGGGGAGATAGGGAAGCTTTCTTT,CASGPDRGDREAFF
NA,TRBJ1-4,TRBV13,once,TGTGCCAGCAGCTCCTACAGCGGAACTAATGAAAAACTGTTTTTT,CASSSYSGTNEKLFF
TRBD1,TRBJ2-7,TRBV7-9,few,TGTGCCAGCAGCTATACAAGGGACAGTCCCTACGAGCAGTACTTC,CASSYTRDSPYEQYF
TRBD1,TRBJ1-4,TRBV5-1,few,TGCGCCAGCAGCTTGGGCGGGACAGTTAATGAAAAACTGTTTTTT,CASSLGGTVNEKLFF
NA,TRBJ1-6,TRBV7-9,NA,TGTGCCAGCAGCCCCAGACAGACAGATAATTCACCCCTCCACTTT,CASSPRQTDNSPLHF
TRBD2,TRBJ2-5,TRBV13,once,TGTGCCAGCAGCCTAGCAGGACTAGCAGGAGAGACCCAGTACTTC,CASSLAGLAGETQYF